This T cell receptor beta chain derives from a study of cytomegalovirus exposure and HLA in healthy donors. Across the study: The 120 or so validation repertoires used the same platform as the roughly 670 first-cohort repertoires (as reported by a later analysis).

CDR3 length: 12 amino acids. V lost 6 bases to trimming and J lost 15 bases, with 17 bases between them. Germline assignment: CDR1 KGHSH and CDR2 LQKENI. Profiled with immunoSEQ multiplex PCR; TCRdb holds only in-frame clones, not every one. The sample yields approximately 100,000 clones, around 90% seen once. The sequencing input was PBMCs. The chain is built from TRBV18 and TRBJ2-2; unclear D gene. The sequence derives from a woman aged 25-40 years in good health and CMV-seronegative. The CDR3 nucleotides are TGTGCCAGCTCCTCCGAAGCTAGTTTGGTGTTTTTT. Protein sequence: CASSSEASLVFF.